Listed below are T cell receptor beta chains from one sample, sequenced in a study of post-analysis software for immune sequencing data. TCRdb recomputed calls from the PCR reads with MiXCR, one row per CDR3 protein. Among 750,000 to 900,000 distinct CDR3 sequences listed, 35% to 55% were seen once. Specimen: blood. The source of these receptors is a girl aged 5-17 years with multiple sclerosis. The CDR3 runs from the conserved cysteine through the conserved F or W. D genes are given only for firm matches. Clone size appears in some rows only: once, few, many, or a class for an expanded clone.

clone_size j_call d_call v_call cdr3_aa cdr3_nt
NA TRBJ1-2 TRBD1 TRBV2 CASRAGDREGYGYTF TGTGCCAGCAGGGCCGGGGACAGGGAAGGCTATGGCTACACCTTC
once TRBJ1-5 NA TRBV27 CASSPRRGIDQPQHF TGTGCCAGCAGCCCCAGACGGGGGATTGATCAGCCCCAGCATTTT
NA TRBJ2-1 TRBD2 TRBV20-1 CSARETSGIEQFF TGCAGTGCTAGAGAGACTAGCGGGATTGAGCAGTTCTTC
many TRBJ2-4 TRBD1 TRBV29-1 CSVWDREGRETKNIQYF TGCAGCGTTTGGGACAGGGAGGGGAGGGAAACCAAAAACATTCAGTACTTC
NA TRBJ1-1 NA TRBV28 CASSFPTDLNTEAFF TGTGCCAGCAGTTTTCCGACGGACCTAAACACTGAAGCTTTCTTT
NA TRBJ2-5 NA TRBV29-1 CSAEEGGCLTQYF TGCAGCGCCGAAGAAGGCGGGTGTCTGACCCAGTACTTC
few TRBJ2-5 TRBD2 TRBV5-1 CASSSQTSGQETQYF TGCGCCAGCAGCTCCCAGACTAGCGGACAAGAGACCCAGTACTTC
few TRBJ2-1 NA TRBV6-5 CASSYLRRSGYNEQFF TGTGCCAGCAGTTATTTACGGCGGTCAGGGTACAATGAGCAGTTCTTC
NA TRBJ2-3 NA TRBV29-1 CSALDRSSTDTQYF TGCAGCGCCTTGGACCGGTCTAGCACAGATACGCAGTATTTT
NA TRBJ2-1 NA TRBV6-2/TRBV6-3 CASRPMTGRGEDEQFF TGTGCCAGCAGACCCATGACAGGGAGGGGGGAAGATGAGCAGTTCTTC
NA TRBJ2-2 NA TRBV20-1 CSARARGTGELFF TGCAGTGCTAGAGCCAGAGGCACCGGGGAGCTGTTTTTT
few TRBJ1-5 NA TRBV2 CASTKDLGNQPQHF TGTGCCAGCACCAAGGACCTCGGCAATCAGCCCCAGCATTTT
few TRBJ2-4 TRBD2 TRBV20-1 CSASGLAGGPGDIQYF TGCAGTGCTTCCGGACTAGCGGGAGGGCCGGGGGACATTCAGTACTTC
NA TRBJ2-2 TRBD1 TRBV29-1 CSVDPDRGTGELFF TGCAGCGTTGACCCAGACAGGGGGACCGGGGAGCTGTTTTTT
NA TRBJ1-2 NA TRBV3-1 CASSRADGYTF TGTGCCAGCAGCCGCGCGGATGGCTACACCTTC
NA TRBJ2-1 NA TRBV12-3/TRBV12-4 CASSLGSDRAEQFF TGTGCCAGCAGTTTAGGTTCGGACCGGGCCGAGCAGTTCTTC